The clone carrying this TCR beta chain has just a few counts. TCRdb ran MiXCR on the 5' RACE reads and lists one entry per CDR3 protein. The sample carries tens of thousands of distinct CDR3 sequences, about 29% recorded once. The origin of this receptor is a female donor with breast cancer. Sequenced sample: tumor-infiltrating memory CD4+ T cells sorted from the breast tumor. The subset: memory CD4+ T cells, CD4+CD45RO+CD25-.

DNA for the CDR3: TGTGCCTGGAGTGCTCGGCTTGAAGCTTTCTTT. Amino acid sequence: CAWSARLEAFF. J is TRBJ1-1 and V is TRBV30; D gene ambiguous. Per the germline V gene, CDR1 is GTSNPN and CDR2 is SVGIG (reference sequence). Trimming took 1 base from V and 7 from J, leaving 7 bases between them. The CDR3 length is 11 residues.